These 20 T cell receptor beta chains were sequenced from one sample in a study of radiotherapy plus CTLA-4 blockade in lung cancer. Profiled with immunoSEQ multiplex PCR; TCRdb holds only in-frame clones, not every one. The data contain tens of thousands of clones, roughly 72% of them singletons. This specimen was peripheral blood, taken from a patient treated with radiotherapy plus ipilimumab. The receptors were gathered from a human donor with non-small cell lung cancer who had stable disease on radiotherapy plus ipilimumab.

A few counts support this clone. This rearrangement joins TRBV6-1 to TRBJ1-2; 11 bases align to TRBD1. Germline V lookup: CDR1 MNHNS, CDR2 SASEGT. V dropped 4 bases and J dropped 6; count of bases not matched to a gene: 7. This CDR3 comprises 15 residues. CDR3 DNA sequence: TGTGCCAGCAGTGGGGCCGGGACAGGGGGAAATGGCTACACCTTC. Translating it yields CASSGAGTGGNGYTF.

This rearrangement joins TRBV10-3 to TRBJ2-3; D remains ambiguous. Per germline, CDR1 ENHRY and CDR2 SYGVKD. Trimming cost V 3 bases and J 0 bases, with 7 bases left between them. There are 14 residues in the CDR3. The CDR3 DNA reads as TGTGCCATCAGTGACCGAGCTAGCACAGATACGCAGTATTTT. Translating gives CAISDRASTDTQYF.

In its sample, this clone was seen a few times. The chain joins TRBV4-3 to TRBJ1-6; 7 nucleotides align to TRBD1. The CDR3 totals 15 residues. Trimming at V came to 0 bases and at J to 15 bases, leaving 11 bases not matched to a gene. Germline CDR1 is LGHNA and CDR2 is YSLEER. In nucleotides, the CDR3 is TGCGCCAGCAGCCAAGACAGGGGGATACCCTCGGGCCTCCACTTT. Translation gives CASSQDRGIPSGLHF.

This clone showed up just a few times. This chain uses TRBV6-6 with TRBJ1-1; D might be TRBD1 (6 bases). The CDR3 runs to 16 residues. Per germline, CDR1 MNHNY and CDR2 SVGAGI (reference sequence). V dropped 1 base and J dropped 6 bases, with 18 bases sitting between them. CDR3 sequence: CASSYFASGGSAEAFF. As DNA, the CDR3 is TGTGCCAGCAGTTACTTTGCTTCGGGGGGCTCGGCTGAAGCTTTCTTT.

J is TRBJ1-6 and V is TRBV27; D not certain. Per germline, CDR1 MNHEY and CDR2 SMNVEV (reference sequence). The CDR3 is 14 residues long. V was shortened by 3 bases and J by 10 bases, with 13 bases between the two germline ends. The CDR3 loop reads CASSFSGIGSPLHF. As DNA, the CDR3 is TGTGCCAGCAGTTTCTCGGGAATCGGCTCACCCCTCCACTTT.

CDR3 sequence (DNA): TGTGCCAGCAGTCCAGGGTTGTCCAGGGGGATAGTTGGCTACACCTTC. Protein: CASSPGLSRGIVGYTF. The chain links TRBV7-8 to TRBJ1-2; 7 bases align to TRBD1. The CDR3 runs to 16 residues. From germline, CDR1 is SGHVS and CDR2 FQNEAQ. After removal of 6 bases from V and 7 bases from J, the junction contained 17 bases not matched to a gene.

This clone has only a few counts. This chain links TRBV6-1 with TRBJ1-6, with D hard to call. CDR3 length equals 12 residues. Germline V gene sequence: CDR1 MNHNS, CDR2 SASEGT. The V end lost 6 bases, the J end lost 4 bases, and 4 bases lay between the germline ends. CDR3: CASRAYNSPLHF. CDR3 coding DNA: TGTGCCAGCAGGGCTTATAATTCACCCCTCCACTTT.

This clone was found a few times. The chain carries TRBV14 and TRBJ2-5; 9 nucleotides match TRBD2. The trim removed 2 bases at V and 0 bases at J, leaving 10 bases unmatched. Germline CDR1 and CDR2: SGHDN and FVKESK. The CDR3 extends over 18 amino acids. The CDR3 loop reads CASSQFQSLAGNQETQYF. The CDR3 region has the DNA TGTGCCAGCAGCCAATTCCAATCCCTAGCGGGGAACCAAGAGACCCAGTACTTC.

Points on this clone: The junction departs from germline at one end; a sequencing error may be responsible. The chain carries TRBV9 and TRBJ1-2, with D unclear. This CDR3 contains 14 residues. Per the germline V gene, CDR1 is SGDLS and CDR2 is YYNGEE. The CDR3 region has the DNA TGTGCCAGCAGCGTATCGTCAGCTAACTATGGCCACACCTTC. It specifies CASSVSSANYGHTF.

This clone was counted only a few times. The chain links TRBV9 to TRBJ2-5; 11 nucleotides agree with TRBD2. Germline CDR1 reads SGDLS; CDR2 reads YYNGEE. The CDR3 totals 17 residues. After removal of 0 bases from V and 1 base from J, the junction contained 5 bases not matched to a gene. The CDR3 sequence is CASSVGASGGIQETQYF. The CDR3 region has the DNA TGTGCCAGCAGCGTAGGTGCTAGCGGGGGGATCCAAGAGACCCAGTACTTC.

This clone has just a few counts. V and J are TRBV7-2 and TRBJ1-1, with a tentative D call TRBD1 (6 bases). The CDR3 runs to 13 residues. From germline, CDR1 is SGHTA and CDR2 FQGNSA. With 4 bases removed from V and 7 bases from J, the gap between germline ends came to 13 bases. The CDR3: CASSSGGRGEAFF. CDR3 coding DNA: TGTGCCAGCAGCTCGGGGGGCAGAGGTGAAGCTTTCTTT.

CDR3: CASSLVSGRGYTF. The DNA for the CDR3 is TGTGCCAGCAGCTTAGTTTCAGGGCGAGGCTACACCTTC. This chain connects TRBV11-2 to TRBJ1-2; maybe TRBD1 (5 bases). The CDR3 loop spans 13 amino acids. Trimming stripped 1 base from V and 8 bases from J, with 11 bases between. Germline loops: CDR1 SGHAT, CDR2 FQNNGV.

The chain couples TRBV11-3 to TRBJ1-2; TRBD1 agrees at 9 bases. The length of the CDR3 is 17 residues. Germline CDR1 is SGHNT and CDR2 is YENEEA. V lost 8 bases and J lost 6; bases outside the gene matches: 19. The CDR3 loop reads CASPPRNPGQGKDGYTF. DNA for the CDR3: TGTGCCAGCCCCCCCCGGAACCCGGGACAGGGAAAAGATGGCTACACCTTC.

Comment on this clone: This same CDR3 is encoded by further DNA sequences in the sample. The chain links TRBV4-2 to TRBJ2-5; no definite D call. The ends were cut back, 0 bases at V and 5 bases at J, with 7 bases in the middle. The CDR3 runs to 13 residues. The germline CDR1 and CDR2 sequences are LGHNA and YNFKEQ. This chain's CDR3 is CASSQDLRETQYF. Written as DNA, the CDR3 is TGTGCCAGCAGCCAAGATCTACGGGAGACCCAGTACTTC.

The rearrangement uses TRBV30 and TRBJ2-1; tentatively, D is TRBD2 (7 bases). The germline V gene encodes CDR1 GTSNPN and CDR2 SVGIG (reference sequence). The V end lost 0 bases, the J end lost 9 bases, and 12 bases lay between the germline ends. This CDR3 is built from 13 residues. As DNA, the CDR3 is TGTGCCTGGAGTGTACGGGGGGACACTGAGCAGTTCTTC. Translated: CAWSVRGDTEQFF.

The gene calls are TRBV9 and TRBJ1-3; no clear D. The CDR3 extends over 13 amino acids. V lost 0 bases, J lost 4 bases, and 5 bases lay in between. CDR1 SGDLS and CDR2 YYNGEE come from the germline V gene. CDR3 amino acids: CASSVGEGNTIYF. CDR3 DNA: TGTGCCAGCAGCGTAGGAGAAGGAAACACCATATATTTT.

The rearrangement uses TRBV11-3 and TRBJ2-1, with a possible D match to TRBD2 (5 bases). There are 13 residues in the CDR3. Between the trimmed V and J ends, which lost 7 bases and 4 bases, there was a span of 11 bases. From germline, CDR1 is SGHNT and CDR2 YENEEA. For the CDR3, the DNA is TGTGCCAGCACCCAACGGGATTACAATGAGCAGTTCTTC. Its translation: CASTQRDYNEQFF.

The chain links TRBV5-1 to TRBJ2-5; TRBD2 is a possible D gene (5 bases). Germline V gene lookup returns CDR1 SGHRS and CDR2 YFSETQ. The CDR3 is made up of 16 amino acids. V lost 0 bases to trimming and J lost 5 bases, with 17 bases between them. The CDR3 here is CASSLGPGLASETQYF. DNA of the CDR3: TGCGCCAGCAGCTTGGGTCCTGGGCTAGCCTCGGAGACCCAGTACTTC.

This clone was recorded only once. The rearrangement uses TRBV6-5 and TRBJ1-3, with D maybe TRBD1 (5 bases). The CDR3 runs 15 residues. Between the trimmed V and J ends, which lost 8 bases and 2 bases, there was a span of 16 bases. CDR1 and CDR2 (germline): MNHEY, SVGAGI. The CDR3 DNA sequence: TGTGCCAGCTCGCGCCCCCAGGGAACTGGAAACACCATATATTTT. Translating it yields CASSRPQGTGNTIYF.

V and J are TRBV18 and TRBJ1-1; TRBD1 matches at 8 bases. The CDR3 is made up of 17 amino acids. J gave up 1 base and V 5 bases, and 12 bases lay outside the gene matches. Germline V gene sequence: CDR1 KGHSH, CDR2 LQKENI. CDR3 nucleotides: TGTGCCAGCTCATCAACTGGCAGGGGGCAGGGGAACACTGAAGCTTTCTTT. It is translated as CASSSTGRGQGNTEAFF. Looking up the rest from reference TRBV18 and TRBJ1-1 gives the full variable domain: NAGVMQNPRHLVRRRGQEARLRCSPMKGHSHVYWYRQLPEEGLKFMVYLQKENIIDESGMPKERFSAEFPKEGPSILRIQQVVRGDSAAYFCASSSTGRGQGNTEAFFGQGTRLTVV.